This entry lists 25 T cell receptor beta chains sequenced from one sample in a study of T-cell memory formation after mild COVID-19. TCRdb called the 5' RACE reads again in MiXCR, with one record for every CDR3 protein. The sample carries around 250,000 distinct CDR3 sequences, around 16% recorded once. Material for sequencing was PBMCs or a T cell subset sorted from them (not recorded which). The receptors originated from a man younger than 35 who had mild COVID-19 (a few samples of this study predate the infection). Cell type and time point are not known.

This clonotype was counted a few times. The gene calls are TRBV9 and TRBJ1-4, with D maybe TRBD1 (5 bases). The CDR3 extends over 15 amino acids. With 4 bases removed from V and 5 bases from J, the gap between germline ends came to 15 bases. Germline V CDR1 and CDR2: SGDLS, YYNGEE. As DNA, the CDR3 is TGTGCCAGCAGCCCCCACACGGGGCCGAATGAAAAACTGTTTTTT. Translated: CASSPHTGPNEKLFF.

The chain recombines TRBV5-8 with TRBJ1-6; 7 positions match TRBD1. The CDR3 runs 15 residues. V dropped 4 bases and J dropped 3; count of bases not matched to a gene: 4. Germline lookup yields CDR1 SGHTS and CDR2 YDEGEE. The CDR3 sequence: CASSIGQVYNSPLHF. The CDR3 nucleotides read TGTGCCAGCAGCATCGGACAGGTCTATAATTCACCCCTCCACTTT.

The genes are TRBV6-6 and TRBJ2-1; TRBD2 matches 10 bases. Germline V gives CDR1 MNHNY, CDR2 SVGAGI (reference sequence). V lost 2 bases and J lost 5; bases outside the gene matches: 6. The CDR3 covers 16 residues. The chain's CDR3 is CASSYPSGGENNEQFF. CDR3 bases: TGTGCCAGCAGTTACCCGAGCGGGGGGGAGAACAATGAGCAGTTCTTC.

The genes are TRBV7-2 and TRBJ2-7, with D maybe TRBD2 (6 bases). Germline CDR1 SGHTA, CDR2 FQGNSA. Trimming pared 8 bases from V and 7 bases from J, leaving 24 bases between. The CDR3 covers 15 residues. CDR3 in DNA: TGTGCCAGCTGCACCAGAGGCCGCGGCGCGGGGGAGCAGTACTTC. Protein sequence: CASCTRGRGAGEQYF. The full variable domain, with the rest looked up from reference TRBV7-2 and TRBJ2-7, is GAGVSQSPSNKVTEKGKDVELRCDPISGHTALYWYRQSLGQGLEFLIYFQGNSAPDKSGLPSDRFSAERTGGSVSTLTIQRTQQEDSAVYLCASCTRGRGAGEQYFGPGTRLTVT.

This clonotype was found a few times. This chain connects TRBV11-2 to TRBJ2-7; 13 nucleotides align to TRBD2. CDR1 and CDR2 (germline): SGHAT, FQNNGV. This CDR3 contains 16 residues. The junction had 7 bases not matched to a gene; V was cut back by 4 bases and J by 4 bases. The CDR3 DNA reads as TGTGCCAGCAGCTCCCAGACTAGCGGGGGGCCTTACGAGCAGTACGTC. Translating gives CASSSQTSGGPYEQYV.

This clonotype has a handful of counts. The chain has TRBV20-1 and TRBJ2-3, with D perhaps matching TRBD2 (6 bases). V was pared by 2 bases and J by 2 bases, with 17 bases between. This CDR3 has 16 residues. The germline gives CDR1 DFQATT, CDR2 SNEGSKA (reference sequence). The CDR3 DNA is TGCAGTGCTAGAACGGGAGACAACAGGAACACAGATACGCAGTATTTT. This gives the protein CSARTGDNRNTDTQYF.

This clonotype appeared a few times. This chain links TRBV15 with TRBJ2-5; D unresolved. This CDR3 region has 13 residues. Germline CDR1 is LNHNV and CDR2 is YYDKDF (reference sequence). Trimming removed 3 bases at V and 2 bases at J, with 7 bases between. CDR3 DNA sequence: TGTGCCACCAGCAGCACAAGACAAGAGACCCAGTACTTC. Encoded protein: CATSSTRQETQYF.

This rearrangement joins TRBV4-2 to TRBJ2-1, with D perhaps matching TRBD2 (7 bases). The germline CDR1 and CDR2 sequences are LGHNA and YNFKEQ. This CDR3 region has 14 residues. Deletions cut 3 bases from V and 10 bases from J, with 16 bases between. The CDR3 DNA is TGTGCCAGCAGCCAGGGGGGGCTAGACGGGGAGCAGTTCTTC. Its translation is CASSQGGLDGEQFF.

The sample holds a few counts of this clonotype. The chain has TRBV6-6 and TRBJ1-5; D is possibly TRBD1 (6 bases). The CDR3 spans 18 residues. V was clipped by 0 bases and J by 5 bases, with 20 bases between them. Germline CDR1 reads MNHNY; CDR2 reads SVGAGI (reference sequence). The CDR3 sequence is CASSYSRMSDRRDQPQHF. In DNA, the CDR3 is TGTGCCAGCAGTTACTCGAGGATGTCAGACAGGAGAGATCAGCCCCAGCATTTT.

V usage is TRBV20-1 and J usage is TRBJ1-6; no clear D. V was shortened by 0 bases and J by 17 bases, with 17 bases between the two germline ends. This CDR3 is 13 amino acids long. CDR1 and CDR2 (germline): DFQATT, SNEGSKA (reference sequence). The CDR3 DNA follows: TGCAGTGCTAGAGATCCCCTTTCTGAAGTCTTCCACTTT. Amino acids: CSARDPLSEVFHF.

The chain joins TRBV7-9 to TRBJ1-2; D unresolved. The V and J ends lost 5 bases and 4 bases respectively, with 17 bases between them. The V gene's germline CDR1 is SEHNR and CDR2 FQNEAQ (reference sequence). This CDR3 is 15 amino acids long. The CDR3 coding sequence is TGTGCCAGCAGCGCCAGCCACTGGAAGGTCTATGGCTACACCTTC. Translated, it gives CASSASHWKVYGYTF.

CDR3 loop: CSASGDSPYEQYV. CDR3 DNA: TGCAGTGCTAGCGGGGACAGTCCCTACGAGCAGTACGTC. The V and J genes are TRBV20-1 and TRBJ2-7; 7 nucleotides match TRBD1. The trim removed 3 bases at V and 2 bases at J, leaving 4 bases unmatched. The CDR3 loop spans 13 amino acids. From germline, CDR1 is DFQATT and CDR2 SNEGSKA (reference sequence).

This clonotype was seen more than once but under ten times. In DNA, the CDR3 is TGTGCCAGCAGTTACCCTTCCGGGACAAGGAACACTGAAGCTTTCTTT. Its protein product is CASSYPSGTRNTEAFF. The chain joins TRBV6-2 or TRBV6-3 to TRBJ1-1; tentative D call: TRBD1 (6 bases). Germline values: CDR1 MNHEY, CDR2 SVGEGT. The CDR3 has 16 residues. V lost 2 bases and J 1 base, leaving 14 bases between the germline ends.

This sequence joins TRBV4-3 and TRBJ2-2, with D uncertain. The germline V and J ends were trimmed by 6 bases and 4 bases, with 12 bases remaining between them. The germline gives CDR1 LGHNA, CDR2 YSLEER. CDR3 length: 14 amino acids. CDR3 region: CASRGKGSTGELFF. The DNA of the CDR3 is TGCGCCAGCAGGGGGAAAGGGTCCACCGGGGAGCTGTTTTTT.

The chain is built from TRBV5-1 and TRBJ2-2; TRBD2 agrees at 10 bases. Germline assignment: CDR1 SGHRS and CDR2 YFSETQ. J was trimmed by 2 bases and V by 4 bases; bases with no gene match: 11. The CDR3 extends over 18 amino acids. The CDR3, as DNA: TGCGCCAGCAGCCTGCGGGTAGCGGGGGGACAAAACACCGGGGAGCTGTTTTTT. This gives the protein CASSLRVAGGQNTGELFF.

This clonotype has ten or more counts. The rearrangement uses TRBV20-1 and TRBJ2-3; possibly TRBD1 for D (6 bases). This CDR3 region has 13 residues. Germline values: CDR1 DFQATT, CDR2 SNEGSKA (reference sequence). Trimming removed 8 bases at V and 7 bases at J, with 19 bases between. The CDR3 sequence is CSPRDKTDYTQYF. CDR3 sequence (DNA): TGCAGTCCCCGGGACAAAACTGACTATACGCAGTATTTT.

This clonotype appeared a few times. The rearrangement uses TRBV7-9 and TRBJ2-5; 9 bases are a match to TRBD1. From germline, CDR1 is SEHNR and CDR2 FQNEAQ (reference sequence). The CDR3 spans 15 residues. The junction had 8 bases not matched to a gene; V was cut back by 5 bases and J by 4 bases. CDR3 DNA sequence: TGTGCCAGCAGCCCTGACAGGGGGAGATTAGAGACCCAGTACTTC. This translates into CASSPDRGRLETQYF. The full variable domain, completed using reference TRBV7-9 and TRBJ2-5, is DTGVSQNPRHKITKRGQNVTFRCDPISEHNRLYWYRQTLGQGPEFLTYFQNEAQLEKSRLLSDRFSAERPKGSFSTLEIQRTEQGDSAMYLCASSPDRGRLETQYFGPGTRLLVL.

This clonotype was counted a few times. The chain carries TRBV7-2 and TRBJ1-2; D remains ambiguous. Trimming took off 3 bases at V and 3 bases at J, with 8 bases between the two ends. The germline V gene encodes CDR1 SGHTA and CDR2 FQGNSA. The CDR3 extends over 13 amino acids. Here the CDR3 reads CASSFRPDYGYTF. CDR3 bases: TGTGCCAGCAGCTTCCGCCCTGACTATGGCTACACCTTC.

This clonotype was counted only a few times. The gene calls are TRBV6-5 and TRBJ1-1; D might be TRBD1 (6 bases). Between the trimmed V and J ends, which lost 0 bases and 3 bases, there was a span of 8 bases. The germline V gene encodes CDR1 MNHEY and CDR2 SVGAGI. This CDR3 has 14 amino acids. The CDR3 is CASSYSRGDTEAFF. CDR3 DNA: TGTGCCAGCAGTTACTCGAGGGGGGACACTGAAGCTTTCTTT.

This clonotype has just a few counts. The CDR3: CASSLGKQFF. Written as DNA, the CDR3 is TGTGCCAGCAGCTTAGGCAAGCAGTTCTTC. V is TRBV7-9 and J is TRBJ2-1; D is unclear. V gave up 1 base and J gave up 11 bases, with 3 bases separating them. Per the germline V gene, CDR1 is SEHNR and CDR2 is FQNEAQ (reference sequence). This CDR3 comprises 10 residues.

This clonotype showed up just a few times. The chain carries TRBV3-1 and TRBJ2-3, with a tentative D call TRBD1 (6 bases). V lost 6 bases, J lost 2 bases, and 12 bases lay in between. CDR3 length: 14 residues. The germline V gene encodes CDR1 LGHDT and CDR2 YNNKEL (reference sequence). The CDR3 is CASSLRGFTDTQYF. The DNA of the CDR3 is TGTGCCAGCAGTCTTAGGGGGTTCACAGATACGCAGTATTTT.

The rearrangement joins TRBV7-2 to TRBJ1-1; D is unclear. The length of the CDR3 is 13 residues. Trimming removed 5 bases at V and 11 bases at J, with 18 bases between. Per germline, CDR1 SGHTA and CDR2 FQGNSA. CDR3 residues: CASSTTPGPAAFF. The CDR3 DNA sequence: TGTGCCAGCAGCACCACACCGGGCCCCGCGGCTTTCTTT.

CDR3 nucleotides: TGTGCCAGCTCACCATTCGACAGCGTCAATCAGCCCCAGCATTTT. Residues: CASSPFDSVNQPQHF. This chain uses TRBV18 with TRBJ1-5, with D possibly matching TRBD1 (5 bases). There are 15 residues in the CDR3. Germline CDR1 and CDR2: KGHSH and LQKENI. Trimming removed 2 bases from V and 3 bases from J, with 11 bases in between.

This clonotype showed up just a few times. The J gene is TRBJ2-5, the V gene TRBV28; D call uncertain. CDR1 MDHEN and CDR2 SYDVKM come from the germline V gene. The V and J ends lost 3 bases and 2 bases respectively, with 22 bases between them. The CDR3 is 18 residues long. Here the CDR3 DNA reads TGTGCCAGCAGTTTGGGCCCCGGGCAGACTTTCTTACAAGAGACCCAGTACTTC. The encoded protein is CASSLGPGQTFLQETQYF.

This chain connects TRBV29-1 to TRBJ2-2; tentative D call: TRBD1 (6 bases). V was pared by 4 bases and J by 4 bases, with 13 bases between. CDR1 and CDR2 from the germline V gene are SQVTM and ANQGSEA. The CDR3 runs to 14 residues. The CDR3 nucleotides read TGCAGCGTTGCCCTAACAGGGATCACCGGGGAGCTGTTTTTT. Amino acid sequence: CSVALTGITGELFF.